The following is a T cell receptor beta chain sequence with its context. The target antigen is unknown. Alopecia areata patients provided lesional scalp punch biopsies and peripheral blood, both collected for the study. The data originate from a study of CD8+ T cells in alopecia areata. At the level of the study: Treated patients received oral tofacitinib, 5 to 10 mg twice daily.

Once RNA had been extracted, it was reverse transcribed into cDNA to act as the sequencing template. The assay was immunoSEQ multiplex PCR, and TCRdb's table has in-frame clones only and misses some. Seen here are about 150,000 clones, 40% to 60% observed once, and the top ten hold 19%. The CDR3 is made up of 16 amino acids. Germline loops: CDR1 LGHNA, CDR2 YSLEER. Trimming cost V 2 bases and J 1 base, with 12 bases left between them. Study-wide points: Lesional scalp, especially alopecia totalis/universalis, showed higher clonality than normal scalp.

The origin of this receptor is a human donor with alopecia areata. This chain connects TRBV4-3 to TRBJ1-3, with D perhaps matching TRBD1 (5 bases). This specimen consisted of CD8+ T cells sorted from blood, obtained at week 0. The chain's CDR3 is CASSQLLGGSGNTIYF. The CDR3, as DNA: TGCGCCAGCAGCCAACTCCTCGGGGGATCTGGAAACACCATATATTTT.